Following are 31 T cell receptor beta chains from one sample sequenced in a study of graft-versus-host responses after intestinal transplantation. Their specific antigens are unknown. Profiled with immunoSEQ multiplex PCR; TCRdb holds only in-frame clones, not every one. The table records more than 90,000 clones, around 93% of them present only once. This specimen consisted of unstimulated CD8+ T cells sorted from spleen or lymph node cells, obtained before intestinal transplant. The receptors derive from a human donor who received an intestinal transplant.

The chain uses TRBV6-1 and TRBJ2-1, with D unclear. Germline CDR1 is MNHNS and CDR2 is SASEGT. This CDR3 contains 11 residues. V lost 8 bases to trimming and J lost 4 bases, with 6 bases between them. The CDR3 DNA reads TGTGCCAGCTCCCCTTACAATGAGCAGTTCTTC. Amino acid sequence: CASSPYNEQFF.

CDR3 coding DNA: TGTGCCAGCAGCTTGGGCCCCGGACAGGGGGAAGGGGCCAACGTCCTGACTTTC. Its translation is CASSLGPGQGEGANVLTF. This chain connects TRBV13 to TRBJ2-6; 10 bases match TRBD1. The CDR3 length is 18 residues. V gave up 3 bases and J gave up 4 bases; unmatched junction bases: 9. Germline V gives CDR1 PRHDT, CDR2 FYEKMQ (reference sequence).

The chain employs TRBV28 and TRBJ2-5; a possible D gene is TRBD1 (6 bases). The V gene lost 2 bases and the J gene lost 5 bases, with 12 bases spanning the gap. CDR1 is MDHEN, CDR2 SYDVKM, per germline. The CDR3 is 14 residues long. As DNA, the CDR3 is TGTGCCAGCAGTTTAGTTCCGAGGGGGGAGACCCAGTACTTC. Protein product: CASSLVPRGETQYF.

The chain is built from TRBV6-6 and TRBJ1-1; TRBD1 matches 9 bases. Looked up from germline, CDR1 is MNHNY and CDR2 is SVGAGI (reference sequence). The V segment lost 8 bases and the J segment 0 bases; nucleotides outside the gene matches: 10. The CDR3 spans 16 residues. CDR3 DNA: TGTGCCAGCCCAGGGACAGGGTTTGGAGTGAACACTGAAGCTTTCTTT. Translation: CASPGTGFGVNTEAFF.

In regard to this clone: The junction and the germline gene differ at one end; a read error may be behind it. The same CDR3 is also encoded by other DNA sequences in this sample. The rearrangement uses TRBV5-4 and TRBJ1-4; tentatively, D is TRBD1 (5 bases). CDR3 size: 13 residues. Looked up from germline, CDR1 is SGHNT and CDR2 is YYREEE (reference sequence). The CDR3 sequence is CASKEGREEKLFF. The CDR3 nucleotides are TGTGCCAGCAAGGAGGGGCGGGAAGAAAAGCTGTTTTTT.

CDR3 DNA sequence: TGTGCCAGCAGTTCACTAGACTACAATGAGCAGTTCTTC. This sequence encodes CASSSLDYNEQFF. The V call is TRBV27, the J call TRBJ2-1; the D gene is possibly TRBD2 (5 bases). Between the trimmed V and J ends, which lost 4 bases and 3 bases, there was a span of 7 bases. Germline-derived CDR1 and CDR2 are MNHEY and SMNVEV (reference sequence). There are 13 residues in the CDR3.

This chain links TRBV6-1 with TRBJ2-7; D is perhaps TRBD1 (5 bases). The CDR3 runs 13 residues. Germline-derived CDR1 and CDR2 are MNHNS and SASEGT. V gave up 1 base and J gave up 2 bases, with 6 bases separating them. This CDR3 is CASSEVTAYEQYF. The CDR3 DNA follows: TGTGCCAGCAGTGAAGTGACAGCCTACGAGCAGTACTTC.

The chain uses TRBV7-9 and TRBJ2-7; 10 nucleotides agree with TRBD1. Per germline, CDR1 SEHNR and CDR2 FQNEAQ (reference sequence). The CDR3 loop spans 16 amino acids. V trimming: 5 bases; J trimming: 2 bases; junction bases outside the gene matches: 9. The CDR3 is CASSTPGTGATYEQYF. CDR3 nucleotides: TGTGCCAGCAGCACCCCCGGGACAGGGGCGACCTACGAGCAGTACTTC.

V usage is TRBV4-1 and J usage is TRBJ2-1, with D tentatively TRBD2 (6 bases). The CDR3 spans 16 residues. Trimming removed 4 bases from V and 5 bases from J, with 18 bases in between. Per germline, CDR1 MGHRA and CDR2 YSYEKL. This CDR3 reads CASSPRGETIHNEQFF. CDR3 sequence (DNA): TGCGCCAGCAGCCCTCGCGGGGAGACGATTCACAATGAGCAGTTCTTC.

The genes are TRBV30 and TRBJ2-7, with 7 bases aligning to TRBD2. The CDR3 has 14 amino acids. After removal of 8 bases from V and 4 bases from J, the junction contained 14 bases not matched to a gene. Germline CDR1 reads GTSNPN; CDR2 reads SVGIG (reference sequence). CDR3 nucleotides: TGTGCCGGAACGGGGGGACGGGAGTTTTACGAGCAGTACTTC. Protein: CAGTGGREFYEQYF.

This chain connects TRBV19 to TRBJ2-7; maybe TRBD1 (6 bases). Trimming cost V 9 bases and J 0 bases, with 15 bases left between them. Germline CDR1 reads LNHDA; CDR2 reads SQIVND (reference sequence). This CDR3 spans 14 amino acids. The DNA for the CDR3 is TGTGCCAGCAGCAGGGGCCTTAGCTCCTACGAGCAGTACTTC. Translation: CASSRGLSSYEQYF.

V is TRBV5-8 and J is TRBJ2-2; 8 positions match TRBD2. V lost 2 bases, J lost 4 bases, and 4 bases stayed unmatched. This CDR3 contains 15 residues. Per germline, CDR1 SGHTS and CDR2 YDEGEE. CDR3 nucleotides: TGTGCCAGCAGCTTAGCGGGAGAGGGCACCGGGGAGCTGTTTTTT. Residues: CASSLAGEGTGELFF. Filled out from reference TRBV5-8 and TRBJ2-2, the complete variable domain reads EAGVTQSPTHLIKTRGQQATLRCSPISGHTSVYWYQQALGLGLQFLLWYDEGEERNRGNFPPRFSGRQFPNYSSELNVNALELEDSALYLCASSLAGEGTGELFFGEGSRLTVL.

The CDR3 region is CAWSLDFEAFF. CDR3 DNA: TGTGCCTGGAGCCTTGACTTTGAAGCTTTCTTT. The rearrangement uses TRBV30 and TRBJ1-1; no reliable D call. The CDR3 runs 11 residues. V shed 3 bases and J shed 7 bases, with 9 bases lying between them. Germline values: CDR1 GTSNPN, CDR2 SVGIG (reference sequence).

The chain combines TRBV5-4 with TRBJ2-7; 10 nucleotides align to TRBD1. Germline CDR1 and CDR2: SGHNT and YYREEE (reference sequence). V lost 3 bases, J lost 6 bases, and 15 bases stayed unmatched. The CDR3 sequence is 17 residues long. In nucleotides, the CDR3 is TGTGCCAGCAGCTCGCATCCTCCGGGACAGGGGTATGCCGAGCAGTACTTC. Translating it yields CASSSHPPGQGYAEQYF.

The chain joins TRBV19 to TRBJ2-3; 8 nucleotides line up with TRBD2. V lost 8 bases, J lost 6 bases, and 28 bases stayed unmatched. The CDR3 runs to 20 residues. The V gene's germline CDR1 is LNHDA and CDR2 SQIVND (reference sequence). The CDR3 sequence is CASGYGDHHGTGGQPDTQYF. The CDR3 nucleotides read TGTGCCAGTGGTTACGGGGACCACCATGGGACGGGGGGGCAACCCGATACGCAGTATTTT.

V gene TRBV4-1 combines with J gene TRBJ2-1, with TRBD2 identical over 9 bases. V gave up 1 base and J gave up 4 bases; unmatched junction bases: 2. The CDR3 contains 15 residues. Per the germline V gene, CDR1 is MGHRA and CDR2 is YSYEKL. The CDR3 DNA follows: TGCGCCAGCAGCCAAGGACTAGCGGCATACAATGAGCAGTTCTTC. Its protein product is CASSQGLAAYNEQFF.

The chain has TRBV6-1 and TRBJ2-7; TRBD1 might be the D (6 bases). Germline V lookup: CDR1 MNHNS, CDR2 SASEGT. This CDR3 contains 15 residues. The V end lost 2 bases, the J end lost 2 bases, and 13 bases lay between the germline ends. As DNA, the CDR3 is TGTGCCAGCAGTGAAAAAGAGGACAGCCCCTACGAGCAGTACTTC. Its translation is CASSEKEDSPYEQYF.

V is TRBV28 and J is TRBJ2-5; D gene unclear. V gave up 1 base and J gave up 2 bases, with 8 bases separating them. CDR1 is MDHEN and CDR2 is SYDVKM in the germline V gene. The CDR3 loop spans 14 amino acids. The CDR3 is CASSLLPRQETQYF. DNA for the CDR3: TGTGCCAGCAGTTTATTGCCCAGACAAGAGACCCAGTACTTC.

The chain carries TRBV4-1 and TRBJ2-7; D is unresolved. Per germline, CDR1 MGHRA and CDR2 YSYEKL. The CDR3 covers 14 residues. V lost 1 base and J lost 3, with 10 bases in between. This CDR3 reads CASSQGSGSYEQYF. CDR3 in DNA: TGCGCCAGCAGCCAAGGTTCCGGTAGCTACGAGCAGTACTTC.

The J gene is TRBJ1-1, the V gene TRBV6-5; D unresolved. The CDR3 is made up of 15 amino acids. Germline-derived CDR1 and CDR2 are MNHEY and SVGAGI. V was trimmed by 2 bases and J by 4 bases, leaving 14 bases between them. The CDR3 here is CASSYNTGSFTEAFF. CDR3 sequence (DNA): TGTGCCAGCAGTTACAATACGGGGTCTTTCACTGAAGCTTTCTTT.

V is TRBV13 and J is TRBJ2-7; the match to TRBD2 covers 12 bases. The CDR3 has 15 residues. Trimming cost V 4 bases and J 3 bases; bases outside gene matches: 4. In germline, CDR1 is PRHDT, CDR2 FYEKMQ (reference sequence). This CDR3 reads CASSWPSGGGYEQYF. The CDR3 bases are TGTGCCAGCAGCTGGCCTAGCGGGGGGGGCTACGAGCAGTACTTC.

The chain uses TRBV29-1 and TRBJ2-2; 9 bases align to TRBD1. Unmatched junction bases numbered 10, after V lost 6 bases and J lost 5 bases. The germline gives CDR1 SQVTM, CDR2 ANQGSEA. CDR3 length equals 15 residues. The CDR3 DNA is TGCAGCGTGGACCCTGGACAGGGGTGGACCGGGGAGCTGTTTTTT. This translates into CSVDPGQGWTGELFF.

This rearrangement joins TRBV4-2 to TRBJ1-2; 8 bases agree with TRBD1. V was clipped by 0 bases and J by 1 base; unmatched bases: 4. This CDR3 contains 16 residues. Germline V gene data show CDR1 as LGHNA and CDR2 as YNFKEQ. The CDR3 bases are TGTGCCAGCAGCCAAGAATCGGACAGGGATAACTATGGCTACACCTTC. It codes for CASSQESDRDNYGYTF.

The chain is built from TRBV6-6 and TRBJ1-1; no definite D call. CDR1 is MNHNY, CDR2 SVGAGI, per germline (reference sequence). The V and J ends lost 8 bases and 5 bases respectively, with 15 bases between them. The CDR3 extends over 13 amino acids. The CDR3 DNA reads as TGTGCCAGCGAAGGTTTGGAGGAGACTGAAGCTTTCTTT. This gives the protein CASEGLEETEAFF.

The genes are TRBV7-9 and TRBJ2-7; D uncertain. Germline loops: CDR1 SEHNR, CDR2 FQNEAQ (reference sequence). CDR3 length equals 12 residues. With 6 bases removed from V and 6 bases from J, the gap between germline ends came to 12 bases. CDR3 in DNA: TGTGCCAGCAGTCCCGACAACGCCGAGCAGTACTTC. It is translated as CASSPDNAEQYF.

The chain carries TRBV18 and TRBJ2-1; perhaps TRBD1 as D (5 bases). Germline values: CDR1 KGHSH, CDR2 LQKENI. CDR3 length: 15 residues. V gave up 4 bases and J gave up 2 bases, with 12 bases separating them. The CDR3 bases are TGTGCCAGCTCACTTGACAGACCTGCCTACAATGAGCAGTTCTTC. Residues: CASSLDRPAYNEQFF.

This rearrangement joins TRBV13 to TRBJ2-7; a possible D gene is TRBD2 (6 bases). The CDR3 covers 15 residues. CDR1 PRHDT and CDR2 FYEKMQ come from the germline V gene (reference sequence). Trimming removed 0 bases from V and 2 bases from J, with 11 bases in between. The CDR3 coding sequence is TGTGCCAGCAGCTTAGGCGTCGGGGGAGCCTACGAGCAGTACTTC. It codes for CASSLGVGGAYEQYF. The entire variable domain, with the rest obtained from reference TRBV13 and TRBJ2-7, is as follows: AAGVIQSPRHLIKEKRETATLKCYPIPRHDTVYWYQQGPGQDPQFLISFYEKMQSDKGSIPDRFSAQQFSDYHSELNMSSLELGDSALYFCASSLGVGGAYEQYFGPGTRLTVT.

The gene calls are TRBV29-1 and TRBJ1-2, with a tentative D call TRBD1 (6 bases). V was cut by 6 bases and J by 12 bases, with 20 bases left in between. The CDR3 extends over 12 amino acids. Germline-derived CDR1 and CDR2 are SQVTM and ANQGSEA. The CDR3 sequence: CSVYEQGSSDTF. The CDR3 nucleotides are TGCAGCGTCTACGAACAGGGTTCATCCGACACCTTC.

This chain connects TRBV4-1 to TRBJ2-2; 7 bases line up with TRBD2. CDR3 length: 15 amino acids. V lost 4 bases and J lost 5; bases outside the gene matches: 7. CDR1 and CDR2 from the germline V gene are MGHRA and YSYEKL. The CDR3, as DNA: TGCGCCAGCAGCCGAGGGGAGGGGTTGACCGGGGAGCTGTTTTTT. Translating gives CASSRGEGLTGELFF.

Comment on this clone: The sample has other DNA sequences that encode this CDR3 too. The rearrangement uses TRBV19 and TRBJ2-1; D gene uncertain. Trimming took off 0 bases at V and 3 bases at J, with 3 bases between the two ends. The CDR3 sequence is 13 residues long. Germline loops: CDR1 LNHDA, CDR2 SQIVND (reference sequence). The CDR3 DNA sequence: TGTGCCAGTAGTATAGATAGCTACAATGAGCAGTTCTTC. This translates into CASSIDSYNEQFF.

The rearrangement joins TRBV6-1 to TRBJ2-3, with unresolved D. The CDR3 is made up of 12 amino acids. The germline V gene encodes CDR1 MNHNS and CDR2 SASEGT. V lost 3 bases and J 6 bases, leaving 7 bases between the germline ends. The CDR3 loop reads CASSDVEDTQYF. The CDR3 bases are TGTGCCAGCAGTGATGTGGAGGATACGCAGTATTTT.